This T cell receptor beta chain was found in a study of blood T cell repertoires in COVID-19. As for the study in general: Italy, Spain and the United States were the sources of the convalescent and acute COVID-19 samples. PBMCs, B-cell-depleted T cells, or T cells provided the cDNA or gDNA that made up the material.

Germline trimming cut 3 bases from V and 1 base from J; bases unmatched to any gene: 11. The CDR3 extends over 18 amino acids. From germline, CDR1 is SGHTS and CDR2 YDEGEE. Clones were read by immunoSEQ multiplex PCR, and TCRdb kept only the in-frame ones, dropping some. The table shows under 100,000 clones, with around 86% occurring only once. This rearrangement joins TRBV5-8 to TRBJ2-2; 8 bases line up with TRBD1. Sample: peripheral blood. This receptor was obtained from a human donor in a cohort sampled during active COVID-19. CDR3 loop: CASSSPRAGGLNTGELFF. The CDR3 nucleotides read TGTGCCAGCAGCTCGCCCCGGGCAGGGGGCTTGAACACCGGGGAGCTGTTTTTT.